The 21 T cell receptor beta chains listed next were all sequenced from one sample in a study of T cells after posttransplantation cyclophosphamide. The table came from immunoSEQ multiplex PCR; TCRdb's copy has only in-frame clones and leaves some out. Of tens of thousands of clones listed, approximately 94% are singletons. Material: PBMCs. Every receptor here comes from a woman in her 30s in good health and a related stem cell transplant donor.

This clone was seen a single time. The rearrangement links TRBV6-1 to TRBJ1-2; 9 nucleotides match TRBD1. The CDR3 sequence is 13 residues long. V lost 4 bases, J lost 8 bases, and 5 bases stayed unmatched. Germline V gene sequence: CDR1 MNHNS, CDR2 SASEGT. CDR3 residues: CASSAQGAGGYTF. DNA of the CDR3: TGTGCCAGCAGTGCACAGGGGGCTGGAGGCTACACCTTC.

This chain uses TRBV28 with TRBJ1-5, with 8 bases lining up with TRBD1. Germline CDR1 reads MDHEN; CDR2 reads SYDVKM. This CDR3 spans 15 amino acids. The J segment lost 14 bases and the V segment lost 5 bases, leaving 17 bases of the junction unmatched. The CDR3 bases are TGTGCCAGCAGTATTACCGGGACAGGCCGCCGATTGGAGCATTTT. This gives the protein CASSITGTGRRLEHF.

This chain connects TRBV7-7 to TRBJ2-7, with 8 bases matching TRBD1. The junction had 9 bases not matched to a gene; V was cut back by 6 bases and J by 2 bases. The CDR3 loop spans 15 amino acids. CDR1 and CDR2 (germline): SSHAT, FNYEAQ (reference sequence). CDR3 DNA: TGTGCCAGCAGGTCCAGGGGGCTAGGTACCTACGAGCAGTACTTC. Protein product: CASRSRGLGTYEQYF.

This clone was found once. The V call is TRBV5-4, the J call TRBJ2-2; 13 bases match TRBD2. The germline gives CDR1 SGHNT, CDR2 YYREEE (reference sequence). CDR3 length: 15 amino acids. J lost 6 bases, V lost 4 bases, and 3 bases had no gene match. DNA of the CDR3: TGTGCCAGCAGCCGACTAGCGGGGGGTGCCGGGGAGCTGTTTTTT. It is translated as CASSRLAGGAGELFF.

The CDR3 spells CASSPRTSYGEQFF. As DNA, the CDR3 is TGTGCCAGCAGCCCAAGGACTAGCTACGGTGAGCAGTTCTTC. J is TRBJ2-1 and V is TRBV5-4, with 8 bases aligning to TRBD2. CDR1 is SGHNT and CDR2 is YYREEE in the germline V gene (reference sequence). The V gene end was trimmed by 4 bases and the J gene end by 9 bases; junction bases not matched to a gene: 9. The CDR3 length is 14 residues.

The V call is TRBV7-2, the J call TRBJ1-6; tentative D call: TRBD1 (6 bases). Germline lookup yields CDR1 SGHTA and CDR2 FQGNSA. Trimming pared 0 bases from V and 0 bases from J, leaving 12 bases between. The CDR3 spans 18 residues. The DNA for the CDR3 is TGTGCCAGCAGCTTAGCCCCCGGACAGATCTCCTATAATTCACCCCTCCACTTT. Protein product: CASSLAPGQISYNSPLHF.

This chain links TRBV19 with TRBJ1-2; the D gene is possibly TRBD1 (6 bases). The CDR3 sequence is 16 residues long. CDR1 is LNHDA and CDR2 is SQIVND in the germline V gene (reference sequence). Trimming took off 6 bases at V and 2 bases at J, with 19 bases between the two ends. The CDR3 nucleotides read TGTGCCAGTAGACTTGAGCAGGGGTGGGCAAACTATGGCTACACCTTC. Translated: CASRLEQGWANYGYTF.

The CDR3 DNA sequence: TGTGCCAGCAGGGGTTCTAGCGGATACACAGATACGCAGTATTTT. Its translation: CASRGSSGYTDTQYF. The chain recombines TRBV5-4 with TRBJ2-3; 7 bases map to TRBD2. V trimming: 5 bases; J trimming: 2 bases; junction bases outside the gene matches: 8. This CDR3 has 15 amino acids. Per the germline V gene, CDR1 is SGHNT and CDR2 is YYREEE (reference sequence).

The chain is built from TRBV11-3 and TRBJ2-2, with TRBD2 as a possible D gene (6 bases). The CDR3 has 14 residues. Per the germline V gene, CDR1 is SGHNT and CDR2 is YENEEA. The V and J ends lost 1 base and 6 bases respectively, with 9 bases between them. CDR3 DNA: TGTGCCAGCAGCTTAGGGGGGACTGCCGGGGAGCTGTTTTTT. Protein sequence: CASSLGGTAGELFF.

V gene TRBV27 combines with J gene TRBJ2-1; D is ambiguous. This CDR3 has 14 residues. The germline gives CDR1 MNHEY, CDR2 SMNVEV (reference sequence). The germline V and J ends were trimmed by 2 bases and 2 bases, with 7 bases remaining between them. CDR3 loop: CASSLDFPYNEQFF. The CDR3 nucleotides read TGTGCCAGCAGTTTAGACTTCCCCTACAATGAGCAGTTCTTC.

The chain recombines TRBV10-3 with TRBJ2-1, with D possibly TRBD2 on 5 matching bases. The CDR3 loop spans 15 amino acids. Germline CDR1 is ENHRY and CDR2 is SYGVKD. V gave up 4 bases and J gave up 0 bases, with 10 bases separating them. This CDR3 reads CAISGTFSSYNEQFF. CDR3 bases: TGTGCCATCAGTGGGACTTTCAGCTCCTACAATGAGCAGTTCTTC.

This chain links TRBV7-9 with TRBJ1-2, with D unresolved. CDR1 is SEHNR and CDR2 is FQNEAQ in the germline V gene (reference sequence). CDR3 length: 12 amino acids. V lost 5 bases and J 2 bases, leaving 6 bases between the germline ends. The CDR3 loop reads CASSQQNYGYTF. The CDR3 coding sequence is TGTGCCAGCAGCCAACAAAACTATGGCTACACCTTC.

The chain couples TRBV7-8 to TRBJ2-3, with a possible D match to TRBD2 (8 bases). In germline, CDR1 is SGHVS, CDR2 FQNEAQ. This CDR3 spans 15 amino acids. Trimming shortened V by 4 bases and J by 4 bases, and 15 bases separated the two germline ends. DNA of the CDR3: TGTGCCAGCAGCTGGGGCGGGGGGACAGCAGATACGCAGTATTTT. Its translation is CASSWGGGTADTQYF.

The rearrangement links TRBV29-1 to TRBJ2-7; 10 bases are a match to TRBD2. The length of the CDR3 is 15 residues. The ends lost 0 bases at V and 6 bases at J; junction bases unmatched: 8. Germline V gene data show CDR1 as SQVTM and CDR2 as ANQGSEA. The CDR3 sequence: CSVEDASGGHFEQYF. CDR3 coding DNA: TGCAGCGTTGAAGACGCTAGCGGGGGTCATTTCGAGCAGTACTTC.

This chain connects TRBV7-9 to TRBJ1-1; maybe TRBD1 (6 bases). Germline CDR1 and CDR2: SEHNR and FQNEAQ (reference sequence). This CDR3 comprises 13 residues. V was pared by 5 bases and J by 2 bases, with 9 bases between. CDR3 loop: CASSPTGNTEAFF. CDR3 in DNA: TGTGCCAGCAGCCCGACAGGTAACACTGAAGCTTTCTTT. Full variable domain (remainder filled in from reference TRBV7-9 and TRBJ1-1): DTGVSQNPRHKITKRGQNVTFRCDPISEHNRLYWYRQTLGQGPEFLTYFQNEAQLEKSRLLSDRFSAERPKGSFSTLEIQRTEQGDSAMYLCASSPTGNTEAFFGQGTRLTVV.

The chain combines TRBV7-2 with TRBJ2-5, with 7 positions matching TRBD1. Germline V gene data show CDR1 as SGHTA and CDR2 as FQGNSA. The length of the CDR3 is 14 residues. With V trimmed by 4 bases and J by 5 bases, 7 bases remained unmatched. The CDR3: CASSSPGGAETQYF. The DNA for the CDR3 is TGTGCCAGCAGCTCTCCAGGGGGAGCGGAGACCCAGTACTTC. Based on the CDR3 plus reference TRBV7-2 and TRBJ2-5, the full variable domain is GAGVSQSPSNKVTEKGKDVELRCDPISGHTALYWYRQSLGQGLEFLIYFQGNSAPDKSGLPSDRFSAERTGGSVSTLTIQRTQQEDSAVYLCASSSPGGAETQYFGPGTRLLVL.

The rearrangement links TRBV21-1 to TRBJ1-3; the table's D call, TRBD1, was not checked against the DNA. TRBV21-1 has pseudogene status. This CDR3 region has 18 residues. The CDR3 reads CASSKALSYSPPRHTIYF. CDR3 DNA sequence: TGTGCCAGCAGCAAAGCCTTATCCTACTCTCCTCCCAGGCACACCATATATTTT.

In this sample, this clone turned up once. The J gene is TRBJ1-1, the V gene TRBV11-2; tentatively, D is TRBD1 (5 bases). The CDR3 consists of 16 residues. Germline V gene lookup returns CDR1 SGHAT and CDR2 FQNNGV. The germline V and J ends were trimmed by 3 bases and 1 base, with 15 bases remaining between them. CDR3 in DNA: TGTGCCAGCAGCTTCCGGGGGGGTCGAGAGAACACTGAAGCTTTCTTT. This sequence encodes CASSFRGGRENTEAFF.

J is TRBJ2-2 and V is TRBV11-2, with no clear D. Germline V gene sequence: CDR1 SGHAT, CDR2 FQNNGV. The V end lost 8 bases, the J end lost 7 bases, and 8 bases lay between the germline ends. The CDR3 spans 11 residues. DNA for the CDR3: TGTGCCAGCTCCCACGGCGGGGAGCTGTTTTTT. This sequence encodes CASSHGGELFF. The variable domain in full, completed from reference TRBV11-2 and TRBJ2-2, reads EAGVAQSPRYKIIEKRQSVAFWCNPISGHATLYWYQQILGQGPKLLIQFQNNGVVDDSQLPKDRFSAERLKGVDSTLKIQPAKLEDSAVYLCASSHGGELFFGEGSRLTVL.

The chain combines TRBV7-2 with TRBJ2-5, with a tentative D call TRBD2 (7 bases). V was cut by 4 bases and J by 5 bases, with 17 bases left in between. This CDR3 region has 15 residues. Germline values: CDR1 SGHTA, CDR2 FQGNSA. The CDR3 here is CASSSLGGAVETQYF. The CDR3, as DNA: TGTGCCAGCAGCTCCCTAGGGGGGGCCGTCGAGACCCAGTACTTC. Full variable domain (rest looked up from reference TRBV7-2 and TRBJ2-5): GAGVSQSPSNKVTEKGKDVELRCDPISGHTALYWYRQSLGQGLEFLIYFQGNSAPDKSGLPSDRFSAERTGGSVSTLTIQRTQQEDSAVYLCASSSLGGAVETQYFGPGTRLLVL.

This rearrangement joins TRBV2 to TRBJ2-3; D is perhaps TRBD2 (6 bases). V was shortened by 6 bases and J by 2 bases, with 15 bases between the two germline ends. Germline loops: CDR1 SNHLY, CDR2 FYNNEI. This CDR3 contains 15 residues. The CDR3 protein is CASRLGGIPTDTQYF. Here the CDR3 DNA reads TGTGCCAGCAGGCTCGGGGGAATACCCACAGATACGCAGTATTTT.